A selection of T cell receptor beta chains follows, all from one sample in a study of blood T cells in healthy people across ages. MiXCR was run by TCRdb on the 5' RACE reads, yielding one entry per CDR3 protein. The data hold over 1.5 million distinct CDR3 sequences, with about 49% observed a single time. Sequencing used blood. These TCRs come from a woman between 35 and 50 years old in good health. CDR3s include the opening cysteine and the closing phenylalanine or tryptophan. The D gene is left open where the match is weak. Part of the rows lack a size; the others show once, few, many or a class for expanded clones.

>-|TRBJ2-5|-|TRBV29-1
TGCAGCGTTGAACCGGGTGGGGAGATCCAGTACTTC
CSVEPGGEIQYF
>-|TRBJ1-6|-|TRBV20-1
TGCAGTGCTAGAGATTCCAGGGCTAACTCCTATAATTCACCCCTCCACTTT
CSARDSRANSYNSPLHF
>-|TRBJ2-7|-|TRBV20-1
TGCAGTGCTCGGGGGCTACCTTCAAATGAGCAGTACTTC
CSARGLPSNEQYF
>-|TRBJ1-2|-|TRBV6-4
TGTGCCAGCAGTGACTCGACTGTAGGGAGCTACACCTTC
CASSDSTVGSYTF
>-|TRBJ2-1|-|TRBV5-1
TGCGCCAGCAGCCAGGTTTCGACCTACAATGAGCAGTTCTTC
CASSQVSTYNEQFF
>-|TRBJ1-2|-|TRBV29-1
TGCAGCGTTGAAGAACCAGGGTTTTATGGCTACACCTTC
CSVEEPGFYGYTF
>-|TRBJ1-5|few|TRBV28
TGTGCCAGCAGTTTTACCGGGGTTGGCAATCAGCCCCAGCATTTT
CASSFTGVGNQPQHF
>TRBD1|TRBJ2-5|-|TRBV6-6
TGTGCCAGCAGCCGGGACAGGGATAGGGAGCAGTACTTC
CASSRDRDREQYF
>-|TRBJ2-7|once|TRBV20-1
TGCAGTGCTAGAGCGGGGGCGCGTTACAATGAGCAGTACTTC
CSARAGARYNEQYF
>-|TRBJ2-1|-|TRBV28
TGTGCCAGCAGTGAACAGGGCTTTGAGCAGTTCTTC
CASSEQGFEQFF
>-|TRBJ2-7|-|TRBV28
TGTGCCAGCACCGCCGACAGGACGCAATACGAGCAGTACTTC
CASTADRTQYEQYF
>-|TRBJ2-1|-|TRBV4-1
TGCGCCAGCAGCCCAGGGGCGTCAGGGGCCAATGAGCAGTTCTTC
CASSPGASGANEQFF
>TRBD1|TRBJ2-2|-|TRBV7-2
TGTGCCAGCAGCTTTCGACAGGGACAGCTGTTTTTT
CASSFRQGQLFF
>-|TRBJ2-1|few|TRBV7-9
TGTGCCAGCCTGGGACATTCCTACAATGAGCAGTTCTTC
CASLGHSYNEQFF
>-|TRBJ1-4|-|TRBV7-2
TGTGCCAGCAGCTTAGTTCTGGGCGGGAAACTGTTTTTT
CASSLVLGGKLFF
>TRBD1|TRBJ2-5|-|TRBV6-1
TGTGCCAGCAGTGATCCCGACAGGGTCGAGACCCAGTACTTC
CASSDPDRVETQYF
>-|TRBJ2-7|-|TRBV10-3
TGTGCCACATGGAGTCTTGGCTACGAGCAGTACTTC
CATWSLGYEQYF
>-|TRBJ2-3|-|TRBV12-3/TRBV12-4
TGTGCCAGCAGTTTAGGTGTAGGGCCAAGCACAGATACGCAGTATTTT
CASSLGVGPSTDTQYF
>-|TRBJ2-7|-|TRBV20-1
TGCAGTGCTAGCAGCTATAGCGTCTCCAGCTCCTACGAGCAGTACTTC
CSASSYSVSSSYEQYF
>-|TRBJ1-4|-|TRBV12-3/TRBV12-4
TGTGCCAGCAGTTTTCGGGGTTTTCCGCGGAAACTGTTTTTT
CASSFRGFPRKLFF
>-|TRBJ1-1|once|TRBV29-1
TGCAGCGAGTCGGACGGCAAAGGAGCTTTCTTT
CSESDGKGAFF
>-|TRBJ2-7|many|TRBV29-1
TGCAGCGTTGGGTTTCGGCAGGCCTCCTACGAGCAGTACTTC
CSVGFRQASYEQYF
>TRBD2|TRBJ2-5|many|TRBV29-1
TGCAGCGTTGGGGGGGGACAAGAGACCCAGTACTTC
CSVGGGQETQYF
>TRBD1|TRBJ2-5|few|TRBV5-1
TGCGCCAGCAGCTCAGGACAGGGAGAATGGGACCGGGAGTACTTC
CASSSGQGEWDREYF
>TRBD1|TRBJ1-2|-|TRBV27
TGTGCCAGCAGTGTGGGACAGCCCTATGGCTACACCTTC
CASSVGQPYGYTF
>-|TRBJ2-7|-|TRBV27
TGTGCCAGCAGTTCCCCAAGACAGAACAATGAGCAGTACTTC
CASSSPRQNNEQYF